The clone carrying this T cell receptor (beta chain) was seen a single time. This entry is derived from a study of blood T cells in healthy people across ages. CDR3 length: 15 amino acids. CDR1 and CDR2 from the germline V gene are SGHTA and FQGNSA. V shed 6 bases and J 6 bases; nucleotides not matched to a gene: 8. Through a sample-barcoded 5' primer and a J-beta primer mix, a second PCR was run for roughly 6 to 11 cycles. From the 5' RACE reads, TCRdb called clonotypes with MiXCR, one entry per CDR3 protein. The table records 650,000 to 800,000 distinct CDR3 sequences, 45% to 60% of them present only once.

This receptor was identified in an elderly woman in good health. The chain couples TRBV7-2 to TRBJ2-4; the match to TRBD2 covers 10 bases. Sequencing input: blood. This chain's CDR3 is CASSYLAGEGNIQYF. The CDR3 nucleotides are TGTGCCAGCAGTTATCTAGCGGGAGAGGGAAACATTCAGTACTTC.